This is a list of T cell receptor beta chains from one sample in a study of molecular identifiers for immune sequencing clone quantification. MiXCR was run by TCRdb on the PCR reads, yielding one entry per CDR3 protein. The sample holds 460,000 or so distinct CDR3 sequences; about 22% are singletons and the top ten take approximately 0.84%. The specimen sequenced was naive CD8+ T cells from blood, with Jurkat cell RNA spiked in. The source of these receptors is a human donor in good health. Some libraries in this study had Jurkat cell RNA spiked in. Both conserved end residues are part of each CDR3. The D gene is left open where the match is weak. Rows give clone size only sometimes, using once, few, many, or a class for an expanded clone.

j_gene,d_gene,abundance,v_gene,CDR3aa,CDR3nt
TRBJ2-3,-,few,TRBV6-5,CASSPFNAHDTQYF,TGTGCCAGCAGCCCCTTTAACGCCCATGATACGCAGTATTTT
TRBJ2-7,-,few,TRBV5-1,CASSLDMATYEQYF,TGCGCCAGCAGCTTGGATATGGCAACCTACGAGCAGTACTTC
TRBJ1-1,-,few,TRBV7-9,CASSWDTEGYTEASF,TGTGCCAGCAGCTGGGACACGGAGGGCTATACTGAAGCTTCCTTT
TRBJ2-7,TRBD1,many,TRBV6-2/TRBV6-3,CASSHRGQGKNEQYF,TGTGCCAGCAGTCACAGGGGACAGGGGAAGAACGAGCAGTACTTC
TRBJ2-7,-,-,TRBV19,CASSIAKGTNEQYF,TGTGCCAGTAGTATAGCTAAGGGCACGAACGAGCAGTACTTC
TRBJ2-3,-,many,TRBV7-9,CASSPPEADTQYF,TGTGCCAGCAGTCCACCTGAGGCGGATACGCAGTATTTT
TRBJ2-1,TRBD2,-,TRBV7-2,CASSLTRGDYNEQFF,TGTGCCAGCAGCTTAACCCGGGGGGACTACAATGAGCAGTTCTTC
TRBJ1-2,-,-,TRBV7-9,CASSIGTSTYGYTF,TGTGCCAGCAGCATTGGGACAAGTACCTATGGCTACACCTTC
TRBJ2-3,TRBD1,many,TRBV14,CASSQGQGFWTDTQYF,TGTGCCAGCAGCCAAGGACAGGGGTTTTGGACAGATACGCAGTATTTT
TRBJ2-2,-,-,TRBV4-3,CASSQDGGGDTGELFF,TGCGCCAGCAGCCAAGATGGAGGGGGGGACACCGGGGAGCTGTTTTTT
TRBJ2-3,-,-,TRBV11-2,CASSLPRALASLKDTQYF,TGTGCCAGCAGCTTACCTAGGGCTTTAGCGAGTCTCAAAGATACGCAGTATTTT
TRBJ2-7,TRBD2,many,TRBV11-2,CASSPTPGSSGTSYEQYF,TGTGCCAGCAGCCCAACCCCCGGGAGTAGCGGGACCTCCTACGAGCAGTACTTC
TRBJ1-2,-,few,TRBV13,CASSWKLGHGYTF,TGTGCCAGCAGCTGGAAATTGGGTCATGGCTACACCTTC
TRBJ2-2,-,many,TRBV2,CASSEEGPLTGELFF,TGTGCCAGCAGTGAAGAGGGGCCGTTGACCGGGGAGCTGTTTTTT
TRBJ2-1,-,-,TRBV7-8,CASSFGRYNEQFF,TGTGCCAGCAGCTTTGGCAGATACAATGAGCAGTTCTTC
TRBJ2-2,TRBD1,many,TRBV9,CASSVDRRGPGTGELFF,TGTGCCAGCAGCGTAGATCGAAGGGGGCCTGGCACCGGGGAGCTGTTTTTT
TRBJ2-7,-,few,TRBV7-9,CASSNRDGSSPEQYF,TGTGCCAGCAGCAACCGGGACGGCAGTTCACCCGAGCAGTACTTC
TRBJ1-6,TRBD1,-,TRBV19,CASRGTLYNSPLHF,TGTGCCAGCAGGGGGACCTTGTATAATTCACCCCTCCACTTT
TRBJ1-1,-,-,TRBV27,CASSPAGAGTEAFF,TGTGCCAGCAGTCCCGCTGGGGCCGGCACTGAAGCTTTCTTT
TRBJ1-1,-,many,TRBV29-1,CSVATKDTEAFF,TGCAGCGTGGCGACTAAGGACACTGAAGCTTTCTTT
TRBJ2-3,-,many,TRBV7-2,CASSLAWQGDTQYF,TGTGCCAGCAGCTTAGCGTGGCAGGGAGATACGCAGTATTTT
TRBJ2-7,TRBD2,few,TRBV2,CASSEGTTILYEQYF,TGTGCCAGCAGTGAGGGGACTACGATTCTCTACGAGCAGTACTTC
TRBJ2-5,-,many,TRBV14,CASSQVRLETQYF,TGTGCCAGCAGCCAAGTCCGCTTGGAGACCCAGTACTTC
TRBJ1-3,-,-,TRBV28,CASSFGGVGNTVYF,TGTGCCAGCAGTTTTGGGGGGGTTGGAAACACCGTATATTTT
TRBJ2-7,TRBD2,-,TRBV20-1,CSANTAYTSGRAYEQYF,TGCAGTGCGAATACAGCTTACACTAGCGGGAGGGCCTACGAGCAGTACTTC
TRBJ2-1,TRBD2,few,TRBV7-9,CASSVSSGSYEQFF,TGTGCCAGCAGCGTCTCTAGCGGGAGTTATGAGCAGTTCTTC
TRBJ2-7,-,-,TRBV5-4,CAGSWHTAEQYF,TGTGCCGGCAGCTGGCACACGGCCGAGCAGTACTTC
TRBJ2-5,-,many,TRBV29-1,CSGSGPWEETQYF,TGCAGCGGGTCGGGACCCTGGGAAGAGACCCAGTACTTC
TRBJ2-7,TRBD2,few,TRBV5-6,CASSLGGSPYEQYF,TGTGCCAGCAGCTTGGGCGGGAGTCCTTACGAGCAGTACTTC
TRBJ2-7,TRBD2,few,TRBV4-3,CASSPGAGGTSYEQYF,TGCGCCAGCAGCCCAGGAGCGGGAGGAACCTCCTACGAGCAGTACTTC
TRBJ2-4,-,many,TRBV13,CASSLGFGLRTYF,TGTGCCAGCAGCTTAGGATTCGGGTTGAGGACGTACTTC
TRBJ2-2,-,-,TRBV30,CAWNFGDNTGELFF,TGTGCCTGGAATTTTGGGGATAACACCGGGGAGCTGTTTTTT